This passage covers 24 T cell receptor beta chains from one sample sequenced in a study of T-cell reconstitution after alpha-beta-depleted transplantation in children. Construction of the TCRbeta library involved unique molecular identifiers. Via MiXCR, TCRdb re-called the PCR reads, giving one row per CDR3 protein. The table has some 200,000 distinct CDR3 sequences, 9.5% to 13% seen once. Material: PBMCs, obtained before TCRalphabeta/CD19-depleted stem cell transplant. The receptors originated from a child in the first two years of life with acute myeloid leukemia, due to receive a stem cell transplant.

This clonotype was counted many times. The chain combines TRBV20-1 with TRBJ2-6; no reliable D call. CDR3 length: 13 amino acids. V was pared by 4 bases and J by 2 bases, with 6 bases between. Germline values: CDR1 DFQATT, CDR2 SNEGSKA (reference sequence). Written as DNA, the CDR3 is TGCAGTGCTATCGCCCCTGGGGCCAACGTCCTGACTTTC. Its translation: CSAIAPGANVLTF.

The rearrangement uses TRBV20-1 and TRBJ1-1, with D tentatively TRBD1 (5 bases). Germline V gene data show CDR1 as DFQATT and CDR2 as SNEGSKA (reference sequence). CDR3 length: 13 amino acids. The germline V and J ends were trimmed by 5 bases and 8 bases, with 18 bases remaining between them. CDR3: CSAYNGRGGEAFF. CDR3 DNA sequence: TGCAGTGCTTATAACGGGAGGGGTGGGGAAGCTTTCTTT.

The V gene is TRBV5-1, the J gene TRBJ2-5; 14 bases match TRBD2. CDR1 and CDR2 (germline): SGHRS, YFSETQ. The length of the CDR3 is 15 residues. Unmatched junction bases numbered 6, after V lost 7 bases and J lost 4 bases. The CDR3 DNA is TGCGCCAGCGATTCGGGACTAGCGGGAGCAGAGACCCAGTACTTC. It specifies CASDSGLAGAETQYF.

This clonotype was recorded at least ten times. This chain connects TRBV6-5 to TRBJ1-1; TRBD1 might be the D (5 bases). The CDR3 has 15 amino acids. The V end lost 2 bases, the J end lost 3 bases, and 13 bases lay between the germline ends. Germline V CDR1 and CDR2: MNHEY, SVGAGI. CDR3 nucleotides: TGTGCCAGCAGTTACGATTGGGGCACCGACACTGAAGCTTTCTTT. It translates to CASSYDWGTDTEAFF.

The table lists this clonotype with many counts. The chain joins TRBV11-2 to TRBJ1-6; 7 nucleotides line up with TRBD1. The CDR3 loop spans 14 amino acids. V trimming: 5 bases; J trimming: 6 bases; junction bases outside the gene matches: 4. Germline V CDR1 and CDR2: SGHAT, FQNNGV. The CDR3 region has the DNA TGTGCCAGCAGCCTCCGGGACAGTAATTCACCCCTCCACTTT. It specifies CASSLRDSNSPLHF.

The chain combines TRBV7-9 with TRBJ1-1, with a weak D call TRBD1 (5 bases). V shed 0 bases and J shed 4 bases, with 15 bases lying between them. Germline CDR1 is SEHNR and CDR2 is FQNEAQ (reference sequence). This CDR3 comprises 16 residues. Here the CDR3 DNA reads TGTGCCAGCAGCTTAGCCCTATTCAGGGAGACCACTGAAGCTTTCTTT. Translation gives CASSLALFRETTEAFF.

This clonotype was seen repeatedly, ten times or more. This sequence joins TRBV29-1 and TRBJ1-1; D not resolved. The CDR3 length is 13 residues. Germline CDR1 is SQVTM and CDR2 is ANQGSEA. The V end lost 4 bases, the J end lost 1 base, and 10 bases lay between the germline ends. CDR3 in DNA: TGCAGCGTTGGGTTTGGCAAGAACACTGAAGCTTTCTTT. Its translation is CSVGFGKNTEAFF.

This clonotype has a count of ten or more. V gene TRBV6-1 combines with J gene TRBJ2-1, with TRBD2 identical over 7 bases. This CDR3 region has 13 residues. Germline CDR1 and CDR2: MNHNS and SASEGT. The junction had 10 bases not matched to a gene; V was cut back by 8 bases and J by 9 bases. The CDR3 here is CASGLTSGTEQFF. The CDR3 DNA reads as TGTGCCAGCGGGTTGACGAGCGGGACTGAGCAGTTCTTC.

In its sample, this clonotype was seen many times. V and J are TRBV6-4 and TRBJ2-2; 10 nucleotides align to TRBD2. V was clipped by 7 bases and J by 3 bases; unmatched bases: 8. The CDR3 runs 16 residues. Germline assignment: CDR1 MRHNA and CDR2 SNTAGT. CDR3 coding DNA: TGTGCCAGCATGGCTAGCGGGAGTCGGGACACCGGGGAGCTGTTTTTT. Amino acids: CASMASGSRDTGELFF.

The chain employs TRBV29-1 and TRBJ2-1; 11 bases align to TRBD1. The length of the CDR3 is 14 residues. The trim removed 6 bases at V and 14 bases at J, leaving 15 bases unmatched. The germline V gene has CDR1 SQVTM and CDR2 ANQGSEA. This CDR3 is CSVGLDRGRSAEFF. The DNA for the CDR3 is TGCAGCGTGGGTTTGGACAGGGGGCGGTCGGCAGAGTTCTTC.

This clonotype was found many times. This chain links TRBV5-1 with TRBJ2-3; possible D gene TRBD1, 6 bases. Germline loops: CDR1 SGHRS, CDR2 YFSETQ. V was pared by 1 base and J by 2 bases, with 8 bases between. This CDR3 is 14 amino acids long. CDR3 loop: CASSLTGITDTQYF. As DNA, the CDR3 is TGCGCCAGCAGCTTGACAGGGATCACAGATACGCAGTATTTT.

This clonotype showed up many times. V and J are TRBV7-2 and TRBJ2-3, with D hard to call. Germline V gives CDR1 SGHTA, CDR2 FQGNSA. Trimming removed 2 bases at V and 7 bases at J, with 19 bases between. The CDR3 sequence is 16 residues long. The CDR3 DNA follows: TGTGCCAGCAGCTTATCGGCAGCCTTCACATTGAATACGCAGTATTTT. Its translation is CASSLSAAFTLNTQYF.

This clonotype was found many times. The genes are TRBV7-2 and TRBJ2-7; D is unresolved. V lost 5 bases and J 9 bases, leaving 17 bases between the germline ends. In germline, CDR1 is SGHTA, CDR2 FQGNSA. CDR3 length equals 13 residues. CDR3 sequence: CASSPYMSKGQYF. The CDR3 nucleotides read TGTGCCAGCAGCCCATACATGTCAAAGGGGCAGTACTTC.

This clonotype was found many times. The rearrangement joins TRBV6-5 to TRBJ2-5; the D is unclear. Trimming took off 2 bases at V and 7 bases at J, with 20 bases between the two ends. Germline V gene data show CDR1 as MNHEY and CDR2 as SVGAGI. The CDR3 loop spans 16 amino acids. CDR3 amino acids: CASSYNRPPLFGTQYF. The DNA for the CDR3 is TGTGCCAGCAGTTACAACCGACCCCCCTTGTTTGGGACCCAGTACTTC.

This clonotype was recorded many times. V usage is TRBV5-5 and J usage is TRBJ2-1; D possibly uses TRBD1 or TRBD2 (5 bases each). Germline V gene sequence: CDR1 SGHKS, CDR2 YYEKEE (reference sequence). V was trimmed by 6 bases and J by 1 base, leaving 14 bases between them. The CDR3 spans 15 residues. The DNA of the CDR3 is TGTGCCAGCACCTTCCGGGACCTTTCCTACAATGAGCAGTTCTTC. This gives the protein CASTFRDLSYNEQFF.

This clonotype was counted ten times or more. The V gene is TRBV7-3, the J gene TRBJ2-1; TRBD2 might be the D (6 bases). Trimming removed 1 base at V and 7 bases at J, with 14 bases between. CDR3 length: 15 residues. Germline V CDR1 and CDR2: SGHTA, FQGTGA. The DNA of the CDR3 is TGTGCCAGCAGCTTAAAACGCCCGGGAGTAAATGAGCAGTTCTTC. It is translated as CASSLKRPGVNEQFF.

This clonotype was recorded at least ten times. This chain connects TRBV2 to TRBJ2-2; TRBD1 aligns across 7 bases. Trimming took 6 bases from V and 2 from J; bases not matched to a gene: 6. The length of the CDR3 is 15 residues. Germline CDR1 SNHLY, CDR2 FYNNEI. The CDR3, as DNA: TGTGCCAGCAGCTGGGACAGACCTAACACCGGGGAGCTGTTTTTT. Translated: CASSWDRPNTGELFF.

In regard to this clonotype: With a much larger clone just one base away, this may be a read error. V gene TRBV12-3 or TRBV12-4 combines with J gene TRBJ1-2; 7 positions match TRBD1. This CDR3 is 12 amino acids long. This chain's CDR3 is CASSSTGSGYPF. The CDR3 DNA sequence: TGTGCCAGCAGTTCGACAGGGAGTGGCTACCCCTTC.

In this sample, this clonotype turned up many times. V is TRBV12-3 or TRBV12-4 and J is TRBJ2-7; no definite D call. CDR3 length equals 11 residues. The V and J ends lost 4 bases and 1 base respectively, with 2 bases between them. The CDR3 sequence is CASSSSYEQYF. CDR3 nucleotides: TGTGCCAGCAGTTCATCCTACGAGCAGTACTTC.

This clonotype occurred many times. CDR3 DNA: TGTGCCAGCAGCTTAGGCGGCTACACCTTC. It yields the protein CASSLGGYTF. The rearrangement joins TRBV7-2 to TRBJ1-2; D not certain. Germline assignment: CDR1 SGHTA and CDR2 FQGNSA. The germline V and J ends were trimmed by 1 base and 8 bases, with 2 bases remaining between them. The CDR3 is 10 residues long.

At least ten counts were recorded for this clonotype. This sequence joins TRBV20-1 and TRBJ2-5, with D unclear. The CDR3 runs 12 residues. Trimming stripped 3 bases from V and 4 bases from J, with 9 bases between. Germline CDR1 is DFQATT and CDR2 is SNEGSKA (reference sequence). The CDR3 here is CSARFLAETQYF. The CDR3 nucleotides are TGCAGTGCTAGGTTCCTGGCAGAGACCCAGTACTTC.

This chain uses TRBV5-6 with TRBJ2-1; tentative D call: TRBD2 (6 bases). Germline V gives CDR1 SGHDT, CDR2 YYEEEE. The CDR3 has 16 residues. With 0 bases removed from V and 2 bases from J, the gap between germline ends came to 12 bases. The CDR3 loop is CASSLAGGSPYNEQFF. DNA of the CDR3: TGTGCCAGCAGCTTGGCCGGAGGGTCACCCTACAATGAGCAGTTCTTC. The full variable domain, with the rest looked up from reference TRBV5-6 and TRBJ2-1, is DAGVTQSPTHLIKTRGQQVTLRCSPKSGHDTVSWYQQALGQGPQFIFQYYEEEERQRGNFPDRFSGHQFPNYSSELNVNALLLGDSALYLCASSLAGGSPYNEQFFGPGTRLTVL.

This clonotype turned up a few times. A much larger clone lies a single base off, so this may be a read error. V usage is TRBV5-1 and J usage is TRBJ2-7; D is perhaps TRBD1 or TRBD2 (5 bases each). The CDR3 sequence is 14 residues long. In germline, CDR1 is SGHRS, CDR2 YFSETQ. The CDR3, as DNA: TGCGCCAGCAGCTTGGGGTTGGGGGTCTACGAGCAGTCCTTC. Translating gives CASSLGLGVYEQSF.

This clonotype was counted at least ten times. In nucleotides, the CDR3 is TGTGCCAGCAGCTCCCACCCTTCGGAGACCCAGTACTTC. This sequence encodes CASSSHPSETQYF. The chain employs TRBV7-6 and TRBJ2-5; unclear D gene. V lost 4 bases to trimming and J lost 5 bases, with 11 bases between them. The CDR3 spans 13 residues. Germline assignment: CDR1 SGHVS and CDR2 FNYEAQ.